Presented here are 26 T cell receptor beta chains from one specimen sequenced in a study of CD8+ T cells in alopecia areata. RNA, once extracted, was reverse transcribed into cDNA for use as the sequencing template. Sequencing was performed with immunoSEQ multiplex PCR; in TCRdb, only in-frame clones are kept and a portion is missing. Of roughly 150,000 clones in the sample, roughly 64% were seen once. The input for sequencing was CD4+ T cells sorted from blood, taken at week 0. These receptors came from a human donor with alopecia areata.

This chain connects TRBV7-2 to TRBJ2-1, with D tentatively TRBD2 (6 bases). V dropped 0 bases and J dropped 5 bases, with 11 bases sitting between them. CDR3 length: 15 amino acids. The germline gives CDR1 SGHTA, CDR2 FQGNSA. The CDR3 DNA reads TGTGCCAGCAGCTTAGCGCAGGCGGGGAACAATGAGCAGTTCTTC. Its protein product is CASSLAQAGNNEQFF. The whole variable domain, remainder taken from reference TRBV7-2 and TRBJ2-1, is GAGVSQSPSNKVTEKGKDVELRCDPISGHTALYWYRQSLGQGLEFLIYFQGNSAPDKSGLPSDRFSAERTGGSVSTLTIQRTQQEDSAVYLCASSLAQAGNNEQFFGPGTRLTVL.

The V and J genes are TRBV30 and TRBJ1-2; no clear D gene. Looked up from germline, CDR1 is GTSNPN and CDR2 is SVGIG (reference sequence). The CDR3 loop spans 11 amino acids. Between the trimmed V and J ends, which lost 1 base and 7 bases, there was a span of 7 bases. CDR3 sequence (DNA): TGTGCCTGGAGTGCCTTAAGTGGCTACACCTTC. Translating gives CAWSALSGYTF.

This clone was seen more than once but under ten times. The V gene is TRBV5-1, the J gene TRBJ1-1; TRBD1 is a possible D gene (6 bases). V was clipped by 0 bases and J by 0 bases, with 9 bases between them. The CDR3 sequence is 15 residues long. The germline CDR1 and CDR2 sequences are SGHRS and YFSETQ. The CDR3 DNA sequence: TGCGCCAGCAGCTTGGTTTGGGACATGAACACTGAAGCTTTCTTT. It is translated as CASSLVWDMNTEAFF.

This clone was picked up a small number of times. This chain joins TRBV28 and TRBJ2-3, with D maybe TRBD2 (7 bases). In germline, CDR1 is MDHEN, CDR2 SYDVKM. V dropped 2 bases and J dropped 8 bases, with 14 bases sitting between them. This CDR3 spans 14 amino acids. DNA for the CDR3: TGTGCCAGCAGTTTAGCGGGGGCGGCAGGTACGCAGTATTTT. It codes for CASSLAGAAGTQYF. Full variable domain (outside the CDR3, taken from reference TRBV28 and TRBJ2-3): DVKVTQSSRYLVKRTGEKVFLECVQDMDHENMFWYRQDPGLGLRLIYFSYDVKMKEKGDIPEGYSVSREKKERFSLILESASTNQTSMYLCASSLAGAAGTQYFGPGTRLTVL.

This clone was seen only once. The CDR3 spells CASSALGTEYEQYF. In DNA form, the CDR3 reads TGTGCCAGCAGCGCGCTCGGGACAGAGTACGAGCAGTACTTC. V usage is TRBV5-6 and J usage is TRBJ2-7, with 7 bases that match TRBD1. From germline, CDR1 is SGHDT and CDR2 YYEEEE. The CDR3 has 14 amino acids. Germline trimming cut 4 bases from V and 4 bases from J; bases unmatched to any gene: 8.

The rearrangement joins TRBV29-1 to TRBJ2-2; D might be TRBD2 (5 bases). V was shortened by 7 bases and J by 0 bases, with 12 bases between the two germline ends. Germline V gene data show CDR1 as SQVTM and CDR2 as ANQGSEA. The CDR3 loop spans 14 amino acids. The CDR3 DNA reads as TGCAGCGGGCGGGCCAAGTCGAACACCGGGGAGCTGTTTTTT. This encodes CSGRAKSNTGELFF.

This chain joins TRBV18 and TRBJ2-7; 7 bases match TRBD1. Germline V gives CDR1 KGHSH, CDR2 LQKENI. This CDR3 has 14 amino acids. V gave up 2 bases and J gave up 3 bases; unmatched junction bases: 4. CDR3 nucleotide sequence: TGTGCCAGCTCACCAGGACAGGCCCTCTACGAGCAGTACTTC. This translates into CASSPGQALYEQYF.

V gene TRBV7-3 combines with J gene TRBJ2-1; 11 bases match TRBD2. V lost 5 bases and J lost 2; bases outside the gene matches: 8. The CDR3 totals 17 residues. Germline V gene lookup returns CDR1 SGHTA and CDR2 FQGTGA. The CDR3 is CASSPQGSGGAYNEQFF. In DNA, the CDR3 is TGTGCCAGCAGCCCCCAGGGTAGCGGGGGGGCCTACAATGAGCAGTTCTTC. Complete variable domain (other parts from reference TRBV7-3 and TRBJ2-1): GAGVSQTPSNKVTEKGKYVELRCDPISGHTALYWYRQSLGQGPEFLIYFQGTGAADDSGLPNDRFFAVRPEGSVSTLKIQRTERGDSAVYLCASSPQGSGGAYNEQFFGPGTRLTVL.

This clone was detected a few times. The chain recombines TRBV7-2 with TRBJ2-7, with 8 bases that match TRBD1. The CDR3 has 15 amino acids. The junction had 4 bases not matched to a gene; V was cut back by 1 base and J by 2 bases. Germline V gene data show CDR1 as SGHTA and CDR2 as FQGNSA. DNA of the CDR3: TGTGCCAGCAGCTTAGTCGGACAGGGACCCTACGAGCAGTACTTC. Its protein is CASSLVGQGPYEQYF.

The chain links TRBV5-1 to TRBJ2-2; 8 nucleotides align to TRBD2. Losses at the gene ends were 7 bases for V and 4 bases for J; bases not matched to a gene: 6. The CDR3 runs 14 residues. Germline values: CDR1 SGHRS, CDR2 YFSETQ. The DNA for the CDR3 is TGCGCCAGCGTAGCGGGGACGGGCACCGGGGAGCTGTTTTTT. As protein: CASVAGTGTGELFF.

This clone was seen a few times. This chain joins TRBV29-1 and TRBJ2-3, with 9 positions matching TRBD1. Germline V gene lookup returns CDR1 SQVTM and CDR2 ANQGSEA. V lost 7 bases and J lost 4; bases outside the gene matches: 3. CDR3 length: 12 residues. The CDR3 sequence is CSATGGSDTQYF. CDR3 nucleotide sequence: TGCAGCGCAACAGGGGGCTCAGATACGCAGTATTTT.

The chain recombines TRBV4-2 with TRBJ2-7, with TRBD1 identical over 8 bases. The germline gives CDR1 LGHNA, CDR2 YNFKEQ. There are 15 residues in the CDR3. Trimming at V came to 1 base and at J to 6 bases, leaving 8 bases not matched to a gene. CDR3 sequence: CASSQGGTGGFEQYF. CDR3 bases: TGTGCCAGCAGCCAAGGAGGGACAGGAGGGTTCGAGCAGTACTTC.

The chain is built from TRBV4-2 and TRBJ2-6; D call uncertain. Trimming stripped 0 bases from V and 4 bases from J, with 13 bases between. Germline lookup yields CDR1 LGHNA and CDR2 YNFKEQ. This CDR3 contains 17 residues. This CDR3 is CASSQDRWARGANVLTF. In DNA, the CDR3 is TGTGCCAGCAGCCAAGATCGGTGGGCGAGGGGGGCCAACGTCCTGACTTTC.

The chain combines TRBV2 with TRBJ2-7; 10 bases agree with TRBD1. The junction had 1 base not matched to a gene; V was cut back by 1 base and J by 1 base. The CDR3 consists of 15 residues. Germline V gene data show CDR1 as SNHLY and CDR2 as FYNNEI. Here the CDR3 DNA reads TGTGCCAGCAGTGAAGGGGGACAGGGGTCCTACGAGCAGTACTTC. Translation: CASSEGGQGSYEQYF.

This clone was picked up a small number of times. The chain has TRBV6-5 and TRBJ2-7, with 7 bases that match TRBD1. V was clipped by 5 bases and J by 2 bases; unmatched bases: 9. CDR3 size: 15 residues. The germline gives CDR1 MNHEY, CDR2 SVGAGI. CDR3 region: CASSLNTGAPYEQYF. The CDR3 DNA reads as TGTGCCAGCAGTCTAAATACAGGGGCCCCCTACGAGCAGTACTTC.

This chain uses TRBV19 with TRBJ2-3; TRBD2 matches at 7 bases. J lost 9 bases, V lost 3 bases, and 9 bases had no gene match. CDR3 length: 14 residues. Germline V gene lookup returns CDR1 LNHDA and CDR2 SQIVND (reference sequence). The DNA of the CDR3 is TGTGCCAGTAGTATTGAGCGGGGTACACCGACGCAGTATTTT. Translating gives CASSIERGTPTQYF.

The V and J genes are TRBV6-5 and TRBJ1-2; 7 bases agree with TRBD1. The CDR3 loop spans 14 amino acids. Germline CDR1 reads MNHEY; CDR2 reads SVGAGI. Losses at the gene ends were 6 bases for V and 2 bases for J; bases not matched to a gene: 6. In DNA form, the CDR3 reads TGTGCCAGCAGCTTGACAGGGTCCAACTATGGCTACACCTTC. It is translated as CASSLTGSNYGYTF.

The chain employs TRBV10-3 and TRBJ1-1; D ambiguous. V lost 9 bases and J lost 1, with 12 bases in between. The V gene's germline CDR1 is ENHRY and CDR2 SYGVKD. The CDR3 contains 13 residues. CDR3 DNA sequence: TGTGCCATAAACACCCACGGGAACACTGAAGCTTTCTTT. Encoded protein: CAINTHGNTEAFF.

This clone was seen more than once but under ten times. The chain is built from TRBV29-1 and TRBJ2-5; tentative D call: TRBD2 (6 bases). The CDR3 sequence is 12 residues long. Germline V CDR1 and CDR2: SQVTM, ANQGSEA. Here the CDR3 DNA reads TGCGCCGGGAGCCCTCTAGGGGAGACCCAGTACTTC. It specifies CAGSPLGETQYF.

V gene TRBV23-1 combines with J gene TRBJ1-1; D is ambiguous. TRBV23-1 is an open reading frame whose function is uncertain. The V and J ends lost 3 bases and 4 bases respectively, with 3 bases between them. CDR3 length: 11 residues. CDR3 amino acids: CASSHGTEAFF. CDR3 in DNA: TGCGCCAGCAGTCATGGCACTGAAGCTTTCTTT.

This clone was observed a single time. V is TRBV6-5 and J is TRBJ1-2; 8 nucleotides align to TRBD1. Trimming cost V 5 bases and J 6 bases; bases outside gene matches: 8. This CDR3 comprises 14 residues. CDR1 MNHEY and CDR2 SVGAGI come from the germline V gene. The CDR3 DNA is TGTGCCAGCAGTCGCTCCCAGGGGGCGGATGGCTACACCTTC. Its protein is CASSRSQGADGYTF.

This clone was counted between two and nine times. This chain connects TRBV7-2 to TRBJ1-2; 8 nucleotides align to TRBD1. Germline CDR1 and CDR2: SGHTA and FQGNSA. Trimming cost V 0 bases and J 7 bases; bases outside gene matches: 13. The CDR3 contains 17 residues. CDR3 DNA: TGTGCCAGCAGCTTAGCGCGATGGGCAGGGGGCGCGAGTGGCTACACCTTC. Its translation is CASSLARWAGGASGYTF. The whole variable domain, filled in from reference TRBV7-2 and TRBJ1-2, reads GAGVSQSPSNKVTEKGKDVELRCDPISGHTALYWYRQSLGQGLEFLIYFQGNSAPDKSGLPSDRFSAERTGGSVSTLTIQRTQQEDSAVYLCASSLARWAGGASGYTFGSGTRLTVV.

This clone was detected a few times. The chain employs TRBV9 and TRBJ1-2, with TRBD1 matching 10 bases. From germline, CDR1 is SGDLS and CDR2 YYNGEE. The CDR3 totals 15 residues. Trimming at V came to 4 bases and at J to 3 bases, leaving 6 bases not matched to a gene. The CDR3 region is CASSIGQGVHYGYTF. As DNA, the CDR3 is TGTGCCAGCAGCATCGGACAGGGGGTCCACTATGGCTACACCTTC. Based on the CDR3 plus reference TRBV9 and TRBJ1-2, the full variable domain is DSGVTQTPKHLITATGQRVTLRCSPRSGDLSVYWYQQSLDQGLQFLIQYYNGEERAKGNILERFSAQQFPDLHSELNLSSLELGDSALYFCASSIGQGVHYGYTFGSGTRLTVV.

This clone was observed a few times. The V call is TRBV6-5, the J call TRBJ1-6; 11 nucleotides line up with TRBD1. Trimming took 5 bases from V and 10 from J; bases not matched to a gene: 7. Per the germline V gene, CDR1 is MNHEY and CDR2 is SVGAGI. The CDR3 length is 15 residues. The CDR3 DNA is TGTGCCAGCAGTGCGGACAGGGGGCGAGGATCACCCCTCCACTTT. Amino acid sequence: CASSADRGRGSPLHF.

This clone was observed a few times. The genes are TRBV29-1 and TRBJ1-2; possible D gene TRBD1, 6 bases. Trimming removed 6 bases at V and 4 bases at J, with 18 bases between. The CDR3 consists of 14 residues. Germline loops: CDR1 SQVTM, CDR2 ANQGSEA. The chain's CDR3 is CSVQTGRPLYGYTF. The CDR3 region has the DNA TGCAGCGTCCAGACAGGCCGCCCTCTCTATGGCTACACCTTC.

The V and J genes are TRBV4-1 and TRBJ1-1; no firm D call. Germline V CDR1 and CDR2: MGHRA, YSYEKL. CDR3 length equals 15 residues. Trimming cost V 3 bases and J 10 bases, with 21 bases left between them. For the CDR3, the DNA is TGCGCCAGCAGCCAGGCAAGAAAGCCAGGCGGGGTAGCTTTCTTT. Translating it yields CASSQARKPGGVAFF.